A selection of T cell receptor beta chains follows, all from one sample in a study of shared T cell receptors in the human thymus. The protocol was immunoSEQ multiplex PCR, while the TCRdb copy is restricted to in-frame clones and leaves out a portion. The sample holds hundreds of thousands of clones; 80% to 90% are singletons and the top ten take 0.0095% to 0.011%. This sample was also put to use in a study of human thymus T cells.

Sequenced input: thymocytes. These receptors were collected from a girl under three years old with a congenital heart defect. Both conserved end residues are part of each CDR3. The D gene is left open where the match is weak. Not all rows give a size; the values are once, few, many and, for expanded clones, a class.

TRBV27,TRBD2,TRBJ2-4,-,TGTGCCAGCAGTCCGGGGGGGAGATCTCTAGCCAAAAACATTCAGTACTTC,CASSPGGRSLAKNIQYF
TRBV7-3,-,TRBJ2-4,-,TGTGCCAGCAGTTCCGGGGTGGGAGGAAACATTCAGTACTTC,CASSSGVGGNIQYF
TRBV5-6,-,TRBJ1-2,-,TGTGCCAGCAGCTTGGGGCAGTCAGGGAAGAACTATGGCTACACCTTC,CASSLGQSGKNYGYTF
TRBV5-1,-,TRBJ2-4,-,TGCGCCAGCTCAGCTGGGGGGACAGCCAAAAACATTCAGTACTTC,CASSAGGTAKNIQYF
TRBV9,-,TRBJ1-3,once,TGTGCCAGCAGCCCGTTGGGGGGGACTGGAAACACCATATATTTT,CASSPLGGTGNTIYF
TRBV19,-,TRBJ1-6,-,TGTGCCAGTAGTATCAGCCTTGGGCTGGCGCGCTCACCCCTCCACTTT,CASSISLGLARSPLHF
TRBV5-1,-,TRBJ1-4,-,TGCGCCAGCAGCCACTACTCCAGCGAAACTAATGAAAAACTGTTTTTT,CASSHYSSETNEKLFF
TRBV6-4,-,TRBJ1-6,-,TGTGCCAGCAGTGGGACTATGAGGGATTATATAAATTCACCCCTCCACTTT,CASSGTMRDYINSPLHF
TRBV7-9,TRBD1,TRBJ2-1,-,TGTGCCAGCAGCTTAACCCTTGGGACAGGGCAAAATGAGCAGTTCTTC,CASSLTLGTGQNEQFF
TRBV9,TRBD1,TRBJ2-7,-,TGTGCCAGCAGCGGGGAGGACAGGGGGTACGAGCAGTACTTC,CASSGEDRGYEQYF
TRBV4-1,-,TRBJ2-1,-,TGCGCCAGCAGCCAAGTTGTGGGGCATGAGCAGTTCTTC,CASSQVVGHEQFF
TRBV5-6,TRBD1,TRBJ2-5,-,TGTGCCAGCAGCCGCAGGGGGCGTAAAGAGACCCAGTACTTC,CASSRRGRKETQYF
TRBV6-1,TRBD2,TRBJ2-3,-,TGTGCCAGCAGCAGCGGGGGCGGGATAGATACGCAGTATTTT,CASSSGGGIDTQYF
TRBV29-1,TRBD1,TRBJ1-2,once,TGCAGCGTTGTGTTGCGGGACAGGGGGCTCAGGGGCTATGGCTACACCTTC,CSVVLRDRGLRGYGYTF
TRBV25-1,-,TRBJ1-3,-,TGTGCCAGCAGTGTTATACAGGGCTCTGGAAACACCATATATTTT,CASSVIQGSGNTIYF
TRBV6-5,-,TRBJ2-2,-,TGTGCCAGCACCGCGGACACCGGGGAGCTGTTTTTT,CASTADTGELFF